This TCR beta chain came from a study of shared clonotypes between healthy human individuals. At the level of the study: Per donor, three plates held CD4 naive cells, three held CD4 memory, two held CD8 naive and one held CD8 memory. Study results and caveats: About 5% of naive CD4 clonotypes were shared across a handful of donors. Estimated richness was generally greater in naive than memory subsets.

Profiling relied on immunoSEQ multiplex PCR, and the TCRdb table lists in-frame clones only, not all of them. Among around 1 million clones listed, more than 75% were seen once. The study drew all its donors from Caucasian adults living in Nashville, Tennessee. The germline V and J ends were trimmed by 5 bases and 7 bases, with 15 bases remaining between them. This CDR3 comprises 14 residues. Germline V lookup: CDR1 SGHNT, CDR2 YENEEA. As to this clone: Antigen unknown.

The receptor comes from a man aged 18-30 years in good health. The genes are TRBV11-3 and TRBJ2-1; TRBD2 might be the D (6 bases). Sequenced input: memory CD4+ T cells sorted from blood. Subset meaning: CD45RA-negative fraction. The CDR3 loop is CASSPGGSVNEQFF. The CDR3 DNA reads TGTGCCAGCAGCCCTGGGGGGTCTGTAAATGAGCAGTTCTTC.